This T cell receptor (beta chain) was observed in a study of cytomegalovirus exposure and HLA in healthy donors. Study at large: Tens of millions of unique TCRs from HLA-typed donors were held in an early release of data. General observations from the study: In all likelihood, a cluster of highly shared sequence variants was a sequencing artifact. As was reported, the classifier diagnosed cytomegalovirus status with high specificity and sensitivity.

A remark on this clone: Its antigen is currently unknown. An end of the junction does not agree with germline; a read error may underlie this.

Primers for the PCR totalled 60 Vbeta and 13 Jbeta. In the original workflow: In a later analysis, the count reached 74 million or so unique TCR beta chains, with 9 million to 11 million shared. Sequenced by immunoSEQ multiplex PCR; TCRdb stores in-frame clones only, minus some. For V, J and clone size, that table is used; D and trimming come from the DNA. The table has approximately 110,000 clones, over 65% seen once; the top ten hold about 2%. Germline V gene sequence: CDR1 SEHNR, CDR2 FQNEAQ (reference sequence). CDR3 length: 18 amino acids. Sequencing input: PBMCs. The TCR comes from a man in his fifties or sixties in good health and CMV-seronegative. The rearrangement uses TRBV7-9 and TRBJ1-4; D may be TRBD1 (6 bases). The CDR3 loop reads CSSSDTQGSIATNEKLFF. CDR3 bases: TGTTCCAGCAGCGATACCCAGGGGAGCATTGCAACTAATGAAAAACTGTTTTTT.